This TCR beta chain was identified in a study of cytomegalovirus exposure and HLA in healthy donors (dated by TCRdb to the late 2010s). A note on the overall study: According to a later analysis, the roughly 120 validation repertoires were produced on the same platform as the 666 repertoires of the first cohort. The study was designed to test whether signatures of past pathogen exposure could be identified by cataloging public T cell receptors. Along with the roughly 610-subject first cohort, a separate validation cohort of over a hundred different subjects was used. To predict cytomegalovirus infection status, the study combined high-throughput TCR immunosequencing, statistical association of individual TCRs with disease status, and machine learning.

Details on this clone: Its binding antigen is unknown. No qualities accompany the bases; no much larger clone lies one base away.

Trimming at the junction amounts to 1 base on V and 3 bases on J, and the germline ends lie 13 bases apart. From cysteine to phenylalanine, the CDR3 is 15 amino acids long. Only the CDR3 portion is preserved as DNA: 45 bases, with reading frame beginning at the first base. Per the germline V gene, SNHLY is the CDR1 and FYNNEI is the CDR2. Overall study outcomes, separate from this receptor: Across donors, most TCR sequences were observed very rarely, whereas some public TCRs were present in many individuals. The authors suggested that the approach could potentially be generalized to other disease states and immunological phenotypes. Cytomegalovirus status was reported to be diagnosed by the classifier with high specificity and sensitivity in both the original and validation cohorts. In vitro tests confirmed that a few of the cytomegalovirus-associated TCR beta chains recognize cytomegalovirus antigens. The validation cohort had no HLA typing available for a later analysis, so co-occurrence within that cohort was assessed over all 120 or so repertoires. In a later analysis, TCRs clustered in the first cohort were found to also tend to co-occur in the roughly 130 validation repertoires, with approximately 95% of cluster scores above 0. A total of 150 to 200 TCR beta chains were listed by the study as associated with cytomegalovirus.

Library prep was done by the immunoSEQ multiplex PCR assay. Per the original workflow: A statistical classification framework was built to diagnose cytomegalovirus status from the catalog of TCR beta chain sequences. TCRdb took this table from immuneACCESS and kept in-frame rearrangements with V and J called. Such tables lack part of the clones; where checked against another copy, unresolved V genes explain under half of the gap, and the rest is unexplained. The V and J calls and clone size are taken from that table; D and trimming were inferred from the DNA. The sample table shows 45,000 to 70,000 clones, and 90% are seen once. The top ten clonotypes cover 0.8% to 1.2% of the sample. Donors formed part of the validation cohort, which comprised 95 to 150 subjects and was distinct from the first cohort of 666 subjects.

Rearrangement joined TRBV2 to TRBJ2-7, and perhaps TRBD1 as D gene, on 5 matching bases. The specimen sequenced was PBMCs. This receptor was identified in a man younger than 35 in good health and CMV-seronegative. At the DNA level, the sequence is TGTGCCAGCAGTGAAGGAAGACAGAATTACTACGAGCAGTACTTC. Its protein reads: CASSEGRQNYYEQYF.